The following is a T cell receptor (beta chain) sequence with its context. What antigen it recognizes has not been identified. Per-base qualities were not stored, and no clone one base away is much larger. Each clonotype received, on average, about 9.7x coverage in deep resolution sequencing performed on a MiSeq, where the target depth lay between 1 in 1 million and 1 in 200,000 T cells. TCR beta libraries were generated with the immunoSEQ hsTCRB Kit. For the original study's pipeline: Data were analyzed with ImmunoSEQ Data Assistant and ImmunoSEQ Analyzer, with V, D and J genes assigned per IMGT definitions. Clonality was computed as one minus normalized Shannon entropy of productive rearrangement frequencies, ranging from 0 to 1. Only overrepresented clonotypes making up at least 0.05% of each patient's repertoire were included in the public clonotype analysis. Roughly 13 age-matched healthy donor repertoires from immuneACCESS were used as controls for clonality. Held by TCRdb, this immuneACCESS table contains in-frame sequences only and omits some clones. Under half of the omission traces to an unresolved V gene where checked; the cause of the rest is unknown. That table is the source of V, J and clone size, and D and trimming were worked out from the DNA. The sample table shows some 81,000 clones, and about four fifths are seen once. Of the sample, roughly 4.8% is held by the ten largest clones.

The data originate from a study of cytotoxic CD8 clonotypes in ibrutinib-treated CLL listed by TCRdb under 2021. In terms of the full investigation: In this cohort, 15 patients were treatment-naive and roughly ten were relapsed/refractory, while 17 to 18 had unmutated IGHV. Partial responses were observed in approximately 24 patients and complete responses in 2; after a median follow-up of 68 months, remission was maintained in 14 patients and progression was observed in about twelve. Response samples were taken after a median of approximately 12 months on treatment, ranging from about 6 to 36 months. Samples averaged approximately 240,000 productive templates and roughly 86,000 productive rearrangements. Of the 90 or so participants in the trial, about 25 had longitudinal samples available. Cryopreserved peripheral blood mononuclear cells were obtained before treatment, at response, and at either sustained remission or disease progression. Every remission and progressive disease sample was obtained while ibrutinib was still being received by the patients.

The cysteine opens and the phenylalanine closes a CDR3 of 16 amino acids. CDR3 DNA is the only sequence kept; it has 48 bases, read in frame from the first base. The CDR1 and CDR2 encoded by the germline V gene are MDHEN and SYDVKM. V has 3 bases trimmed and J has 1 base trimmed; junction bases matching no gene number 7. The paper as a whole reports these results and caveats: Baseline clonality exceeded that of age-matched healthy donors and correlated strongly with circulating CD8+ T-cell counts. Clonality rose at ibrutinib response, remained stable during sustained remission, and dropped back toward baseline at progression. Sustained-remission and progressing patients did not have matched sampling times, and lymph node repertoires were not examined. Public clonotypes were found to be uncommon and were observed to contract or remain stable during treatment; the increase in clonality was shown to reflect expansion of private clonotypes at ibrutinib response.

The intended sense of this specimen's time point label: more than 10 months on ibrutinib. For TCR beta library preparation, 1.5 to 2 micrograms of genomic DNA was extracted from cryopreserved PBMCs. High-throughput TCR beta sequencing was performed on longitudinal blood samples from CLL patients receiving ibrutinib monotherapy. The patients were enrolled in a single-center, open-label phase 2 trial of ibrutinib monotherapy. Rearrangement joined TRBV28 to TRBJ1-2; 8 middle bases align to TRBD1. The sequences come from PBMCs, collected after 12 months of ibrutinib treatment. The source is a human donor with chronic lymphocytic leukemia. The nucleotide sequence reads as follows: TGTGCCAGCAGTTTCGCAGGGGGCGGGGGTAACTATGGCTACACCTTC. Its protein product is CASSFAGGGGNYGYTF.